This TCR beta chain was obtained from a study of control samples from healthy donors and cancer patients. Assay: immunoSEQ multiplex PCR; the TCRdb copy retains only in-frame clones and omits some. The table lists 80,000 to 100,000 clones, around 88% of them singletons. Germline CDR1 and CDR2: MNHEY and SVGAGI. V gave up 6 bases and J gave up 3 bases; unmatched junction bases: 7. This CDR3 is built from 15 residues. The specimen was blood. This TCR was recovered from a young man in good health. The chain has TRBV6-5 and TRBJ2-3; 9 bases are shared with TRBD2. The CDR3 sequence: CASRALAGPTDTQYF. As DNA, the CDR3 is TGTGCCAGCAGGGCACTAGCGGGTCCGACAGATACGCAGTATTTT.